This TCR beta chain was captured in a study of shared clonotypes between healthy human individuals. The CDR3 runs to 13 residues. Germline-derived CDR1 and CDR2 are SGHTA and FQGNSA. V shed 5 bases and J 5 bases; nucleotides not matched to a gene: 6. As regards this clone: Its target is not known.

Overall study findings and caveats: Genetic and exposure-history diversity was limited by the small donor number.

TCRdb keeps only in-frame clones here, not all; method: immunoSEQ multiplex PCR. The table lists more than 2,000,000 clones, 90% to 95% of them singletons. The donors were all Caucasian adults (living in Nashville, Tennessee). The chain uses TRBV7-2 and TRBJ2-7; 7 bases map to TRBD1. The sequence came from a man between 18 and 29 years old in good health. The sequenced material came from naive CD4+ T cells sorted from blood. Subset indicated: CD45RA+ positively selected. In DNA form, the CDR3 reads TGTGCCAGCAGCCTGTGGACAGGTCACGAGCAGTACTTC. Its translation is CASSLWTGHEQYF.